The 14 T cell receptor beta chains listed next were all sequenced from one sample in a study of blood T cell repertoires in COVID-19 (dated by TCRdb to between 2020 and 2021). Library preparation used the immunoSEQ multiplex PCR assay. Held by TCRdb, this immuneACCESS table contains in-frame sequences only and omits some clones. Under half of the omission traces to an unresolved V gene where checked; the cause of the rest is unknown. The sample data list roughly 80,000 clones, and roughly 80% of these were observed just once. The ten largest make up approximately 10% of the sample. Material for sequencing was peripheral blood. The source of these receptors is a human donor in a cohort sampled during active COVID-19.

This clone was seen a few times. The CDR3, as DNA: TGTGCCAGCAAGGACAGGGGGGCGTCGGAGACCCAGTACTTC. It specifies CASKDRGASETQYF. The rearrangement joins TRBV2 to TRBJ2-5, with 10 bases matching TRBD1. J lost 5 bases, V lost 7 bases, and 7 bases had no gene match. Looked up from germline, CDR1 is SNHLY and CDR2 is FYNNEI. There are 14 residues in the CDR3.

The chain carries TRBV3-1 (or the pseudogene TRBV3-2) and TRBJ2-4; no clear D. V lost 4 bases and J lost 1, with 8 bases in between. Per germline, CDR1 LGHDT and CDR2 YNNKEL (reference sequence). The CDR3 is made up of 14 amino acids. The CDR3 nucleotides read TGTGCCAGCAGCCTAGCTTCGGCCAAAAACATTCAGTACTTC. Protein sequence: CASSLASAKNIQYF.

The gene calls are TRBV6-5 and TRBJ2-5, with 9 bases matching TRBD2. Germline trimming cut 6 bases from V and 5 bases from J; bases unmatched to any gene: 10. The length of the CDR3 is 15 residues. CDR1 and CDR2 from the germline V gene are MNHEY and SVGAGI. The DNA for the CDR3 is TGTGCCAGCAGCCGCTGGACTAGCGCGTCTGAGACCCAGTACTTC. Protein: CASSRWTSASETQYF.

CDR3 loop: CSVRPGTGPYEQYF. The CDR3 DNA reads TGCAGCGTTCGTCCGGGGACAGGGCCCTACGAGCAGTACTTC. The chain is built from TRBV29-1 and TRBJ2-7; the match to TRBD1 covers 9 bases. Germline V gene lookup returns CDR1 SQVTM and CDR2 ANQGSEA. The V gene end was trimmed by 5 bases and the J gene end by 2 bases; junction bases not matched to a gene: 7. This CDR3 is built from 14 residues.

This clone turned up a few times. The chain carries TRBV5-1 and TRBJ2-1; 8 nucleotides line up with TRBD2. CDR1 and CDR2 (germline): SGHRS, YFSETQ. This CDR3 has 15 amino acids. J was trimmed by 7 bases and V by 1 base; bases with no gene match: 7. CDR3 DNA: TGCGCCAGCAGCTTGAAGGTAGCGGGATCAAATGAGCAGTTCTTC. Amino acids: CASSLKVAGSNEQFF.

The chain is built from TRBV15 and TRBJ1-4, with 12 bases matching TRBD1. V was pared by 2 bases and J by 6 bases, with 10 bases of the junction left unmatched. There are 18 residues in the CDR3. Germline V lookup: CDR1 LNHNV, CDR2 YYDKDF (reference sequence). CDR3 in DNA: TGTGCCACCAGCAGACATAAGGGACAGGGGGCCGGGGATGAAAAACTGTTTTTT. Translation gives CATSRHKGQGAGDEKLFF.

This clone has just a few counts. This sequence joins TRBV7-9 and TRBJ2-3, with D hard to call. The CDR3 runs to 14 residues. V dropped 1 base and J dropped 2 bases, with 7 bases sitting between them. Germline V gene lookup returns CDR1 SEHNR and CDR2 FQNEAQ (reference sequence). The CDR3 coding sequence is TGTGCCAGCAGCTTAGATGACTCCACAGATACGCAGTATTTT. It translates to CASSLDDSTDTQYF.

The chain employs TRBV29-1 and TRBJ1-1, with D perhaps TRBD1 (5 bases). V gave up 5 bases and J gave up 4 bases, with 14 bases separating them. The germline V gene encodes CDR1 SQVTM and CDR2 ANQGSEA. The CDR3 is 13 residues long. CDR3 sequence: CSVQGGGSTEAFF. CDR3 coding DNA: TGCAGCGTTCAAGGCGGGGGATCCACTGAAGCTTTCTTT.

The gene calls are TRBV6-1 and TRBJ1-6; 9 positions match TRBD1. V lost 1 base to trimming and J lost 7 bases; unmatched junction nucleotides: 5. In germline, CDR1 is MNHNS, CDR2 SASEGT. The CDR3 has 16 amino acids. The CDR3 loop is CASSEEGDRVNSPLHF. CDR3 nucleotide sequence: TGTGCCAGCAGTGAAGAAGGGGACAGGGTCAATTCACCCCTCCACTTT.

The chain joins TRBV5-1 to TRBJ2-1; TRBD1 aligns across 8 bases. V gave up 7 bases and J gave up 5 bases; unmatched junction bases: 11. Germline values: CDR1 SGHRS, CDR2 YFSETQ. CDR3 length equals 15 residues. The DNA of the CDR3 is TGCGCCAGCCAACCCTCAGGGGGCCCGAACAATGAGCAGTTCTTC. This sequence encodes CASQPSGGPNNEQFF.

The count of this clone is one. This sequence joins TRBV2 and TRBJ2-7; 11 positions agree with TRBD2. CDR1 and CDR2 (germline): SNHLY, FYNNEI. The CDR3 totals 15 residues. V shed 6 bases, J shed 2 bases, and the junction held 6 bases outside the gene matches. CDR3 in DNA: TGTGCCAGCAGCCAGGGGGGACTAGCGGCCTACGAGCAGTACTTC. Its protein product is CASSQGGLAAYEQYF. Looking up the rest from reference TRBV2 and TRBJ2-7 gives the full variable domain: EPEVTQTPSHQVTQMGQEVILRCVPISNHLYFYWYRQILGQKVEFLVSFYNNEISEKSEIFDDQFSVERPDGSNFTLKIRSTKLEDSAMYFCASSQGGLAAYEQYFGPGTRLTVT.

This sequence joins TRBV3-1 (or the pseudogene TRBV3-2) and TRBJ2-7; 9 nucleotides match TRBD1. The CDR3 consists of 17 residues. CDR1 is LGHDT, CDR2 YNNKEL, per germline (reference sequence). Unmatched junction bases numbered 15, after V lost 4 bases and J lost 5 bases. CDR3 sequence reads: CASSLHAVGTGMDEQYF. In nucleotides, the CDR3 is TGTGCCAGCAGCCTTCACGCTGTGGGGACAGGGATGGACGAGCAGTACTTC.

The rearrangement joins TRBV9 to TRBJ1-3, with 8 bases lining up with TRBD1. This CDR3 is 16 amino acids long. Looked up from germline, CDR1 is SGDLS and CDR2 is YYNGEE. The J segment lost 3 bases and the V segment lost 0 bases, leaving 5 bases of the junction unmatched. The CDR3 loop is CASSVADRGGGNTIYF. The CDR3 DNA sequence: TGTGCCAGCAGCGTAGCCGACAGGGGTGGTGGAAACACCATATATTTT. Combining the CDR3 with reference TRBV9 and TRBJ1-3 gives the whole variable domain DSGVTQTPKHLITATGQRVTLRCSPRSGDLSVYWYQQSLDQGLQFLIQYYNGEERAKGNILERFSAQQFPDLHSELNLSSLELGDSALYFCASSVADRGGGNTIYFGEGSWLTVV.

The chain employs TRBV5-1 and TRBJ2-4, with D perhaps TRBD2 (6 bases). The V end lost 4 bases, the J end lost 4 bases, and 12 bases lay between the germline ends. CDR1 and CDR2 from the germline V gene are SGHRS and YFSETQ. This CDR3 comprises 14 residues. The CDR3 region is CASSPGRGKNIQYF. The CDR3 DNA sequence: TGCGCCAGCAGCCCGGGACGGGGGAAAAACATTCAGTACTTC.